The 27 T cell receptor beta chains below all came from one sample that was sequenced in a study of T cells in Graves' hyperthyroidism and ophthalmopathy. What was amplified from RNA transcripts were TCR beta CDR3 regions. The TCR CDR3 was amplified in a first-round RT-PCR using the HTBI primer set. TCRdb processed the multiplex PCR reads anew with MiXCR; each CDR3 protein has one entry. The table has some 440,000 distinct CDR3 sequences, more than 15% seen once. The specimen sequenced was blood. All receptors come from a woman aged 18-30 years with Graves' hyperthyroidism.

In this sample, this clonotype turned up many times. The chain has TRBV12-3 or TRBV12-4 and TRBJ2-2; the match to TRBD2 covers 8 bases. This CDR3 region has 16 residues. V shed 5 bases, J shed 5 bases, and the junction held 10 bases outside the gene matches. This CDR3 reads CASSVLAGLNTGELFF. CDR3 DNA sequence: TGTGCCAGCAGTGTGCTAGCGGGTTTGAATACCGGGGAGCTGTTTTTT.

The chain has TRBV5-1 and TRBJ1-1; no definite D call. The CDR3 covers 15 residues. Germline V gene sequence: CDR1 SGHRS, CDR2 YFSETQ. V lost 0 bases to trimming and J lost 5 bases, with 14 bases between them. The CDR3 DNA is TGCGCCAGCAGCTTGGCCGGCCCGCCTGGGACTGAAGCTTTCTTT. Protein sequence: CASSLAGPPGTEAFF.

This clonotype was counted many times. V usage is TRBV6-5 and J usage is TRBJ1-2, with 7 bases matching TRBD1. CDR1 is MNHEY and CDR2 is SVGAGI in the germline V gene. The V and J ends lost 0 bases and 6 bases, in that order; junction bases with no gene match: 4. The CDR3 spans 14 residues. The CDR3 is CASSYSARGDGYTF. CDR3 nucleotide sequence: TGTGCCAGCAGTTACTCAGCCAGGGGGGATGGCTACACCTTC.

There are many counts of this clonotype. V gene TRBV3-1 combines with J gene TRBJ2-2; D is unclear. The germline CDR1 and CDR2 sequences are LGHDT and YNNKEL (reference sequence). The CDR3 runs to 10 residues. V lost 6 bases to trimming and J lost 7 bases, with 3 bases between them. The CDR3 loop reads CASRGGELFF. CDR3 in DNA: TGTGCCAGCAGGGGCGGGGAGCTGTTTTTT.

J is TRBJ1-5 and V is TRBV7-9, with D unclear. The CDR3 contains 11 residues. The V end was cut by 8 bases, the J end by 4 bases, with 6 bases between. Germline-derived CDR1 and CDR2 are SEHNR and FQNEAQ (reference sequence). The CDR3 sequence: CASGRNQPQHF. The CDR3 DNA follows: TGTGCCAGCGGCCGTAATCAGCCCCAGCATTTT.

The table lists this clonotype with many counts. The chain joins TRBV2 to TRBJ2-7; D not certain. Germline CDR1 SNHLY, CDR2 FYNNEI. V lost 4 bases to trimming and J lost 3 bases, with 7 bases between them. The CDR3 sequence is 12 residues long. The CDR3 DNA follows: TGTGCCAGCAGTGTTAAAGGCTACGAGCAGTACTTC. Encoded protein: CASSVKGYEQYF.

Details on this clonotype: With a much larger clone just one base away, this may be a read error. The CDR3 does not end in the conserved phenylalanine or tryptophan, so this is likely a read error. The V and J genes are TRBV10-1 and TRBJ2-2, with 10 positions matching TRBD1. Germline CDR1 WNHNN, CDR2 SYGVQD (reference sequence). V was clipped by 6 bases and J by 4 bases; unmatched bases: 11. The CDR3 runs to 17 residues. In nucleotides, the CDR3 is TGCGCCAGCAGGGACACCGGGACAGGGGACTTCACCGGGGAGCTGTTTTCT. Residues: CASRDTGTGDFTGELFS.

Ten or more counts support this clonotype. The genes are TRBV5-1 and TRBJ2-5; 9 nucleotides match TRBD2. The CDR3 is 15 residues long. Trimming cost V 0 bases and J 3 bases; bases outside gene matches: 3. Germline CDR1 is SGHRS and CDR2 is YFSETQ. This chain's CDR3 is CASSLAASGEETQYF. The CDR3 DNA sequence: TGCGCCAGCAGCTTGGCCGCTAGCGGGGAAGAGACCCAGTACTTC.

This clonotype has a count of ten or more. The chain employs TRBV11-2 and TRBJ1-2; unclear D gene. This CDR3 contains 11 residues. The V gene lost 5 bases and the J gene lost 5 bases, with 6 bases spanning the gap. Germline values: CDR1 SGHAT, CDR2 FQNNGV. The CDR3 spells CASSAGYGYTF. CDR3 in DNA: TGTGCCAGCAGCGCCGGGTATGGCTACACCTTC. Supplemented by reference TRBV11-2 and TRBJ1-2, the full variable domain reads EAGVAQSPRYKIIEKRQSVAFWCNPISGHATLYWYQQILGQGPKLLIQFQNNGVVDDSQLPKDRFSAERLKGVDSTLKIQPAKLEDSAVYLCASSAGYGYTFGSGTRLTVV.

This clonotype was seen repeatedly, ten times or more. The V and J genes are TRBV7-9 and TRBJ1-4; no firm D call. This CDR3 has 15 amino acids. CDR1 is SEHNR, CDR2 FQNEAQ, per germline (reference sequence). Trimming cost V 5 bases and J 0 bases, with 10 bases left between them. CDR3 amino acids: CASSLLVATNEKLFF. The CDR3, as DNA: TGTGCCAGCAGCCTTCTAGTTGCAACTAATGAAAAACTGTTTTTT.

This clonotype was counted at least ten times. V and J are TRBV11-1 and TRBJ1-6; no firm D call. Germline-derived CDR1 and CDR2 are SGHAT and FQDESV (reference sequence). The CDR3 consists of 13 residues. V dropped 5 bases and J dropped 6 bases, with 8 bases sitting between them. CDR3 residues: CASSHGLNSPLHF. For the CDR3, the DNA is TGTGCCAGCAGCCATGGCCTTAATTCACCCCTCCACTTT.

This clonotype was seen repeatedly, ten times or more. The rearrangement uses TRBV20-1 and TRBJ2-5, with D possibly matching TRBD1 (5 bases). V was shortened by 4 bases and J by 1 base, with 13 bases between the two germline ends. The CDR3 spans 14 residues. Per the germline V gene, CDR1 is DFQATT and CDR2 is SNEGSKA (reference sequence). CDR3 bases: TGCAGTGCTAAAAGACAGACTCTCCAAGAGACCCAGTACTTC. Protein: CSAKRQTLQETQYF.

Many counts were recorded for this clonotype. The chain recombines TRBV6-1 with TRBJ1-1, with D possibly being TRBD1 (6 bases). Germline CDR1 is MNHNS and CDR2 is SASEGT. The CDR3 covers 14 residues. V was trimmed by 6 bases and J by 1 base, leaving 12 bases between them. The CDR3 DNA is TGTGCCAGCAGACAACAGGGCCCGAACACTGAAGCTTTCTTT. Its translation: CASRQQGPNTEAFF.

This clonotype occurred many times. This sequence joins TRBV5-1 and TRBJ1-2; the D is unclear. Germline V gene sequence: CDR1 SGHRS, CDR2 YFSETQ. This CDR3 region has 13 residues. V lost 1 base and J 6 bases, leaving 10 bases between the germline ends. This chain's CDR3 is CASSLYDGDGYTF. CDR3 DNA sequence: TGCGCCAGCAGCTTGTATGACGGGGATGGCTACACCTTC.

The table lists this clonotype with many counts. The chain recombines TRBV27 with TRBJ2-2; 10 positions match TRBD1. The germline gives CDR1 MNHEY, CDR2 SMNVEV (reference sequence). Trimming at V came to 4 bases and at J to 1 base, leaving 9 bases not matched to a gene. This CDR3 is built from 18 residues. CDR3 sequence reads: CASSSRGRDRGNTGELFF. The DNA for the CDR3 is TGTGCCAGCAGTTCCAGGGGCCGGGACAGGGGGAACACCGGGGAGCTGTTTTTT.

This clonotype was seen repeatedly, ten times or more. The chain links TRBV11-3 to TRBJ2-2, with D uncertain. V gave up 3 bases and J gave up 1 base, with 18 bases separating them. This CDR3 spans 18 amino acids. CDR1 SGHNT and CDR2 YENEEA come from the germline V gene. CDR3 in amino acids: CASSFGGSVLGNTGELFF. CDR3 nucleotides: TGTGCCAGCAGCTTTGGCGGCAGTGTCCTAGGGAACACCGGGGAGCTGTTTTTT. Filled out from reference TRBV11-3 and TRBJ2-2, the complete variable domain reads EAGVVQSPRYKIIEKKQPVAFWCNPISGHNTLYWYLQNLGQGPELLIRYENEEAVDDSQLPKDRFSAERLKGVDSTLKIQPAELGDSAVYLCASSFGGSVLGNTGELFFGEGSRLTVL.

The chain has TRBV30 and TRBJ1-3; 9 positions agree with TRBD1. J lost 0 bases, V lost 2 bases, and 5 bases had no gene match. This CDR3 has 16 amino acids. Germline CDR1 and CDR2: GTSNPN and SVGIG (reference sequence). This CDR3 is CAWSNRGRSSGNTIYF. CDR3 DNA sequence: TGTGCCTGGAGTAACAGGGGGCGTTCCTCTGGAAACACCATATATTTT.

In this sample, this clonotype turned up many times. The chain combines TRBV12-3 or TRBV12-4 with TRBJ2-1; D tentatively fits TRBD1 or TRBD2 (5 bases each). This CDR3 has 15 amino acids. V shed 3 bases and J shed 2 bases, with 11 bases lying between them. CDR3 nucleotide sequence: TGTGCCAGCAGTTTGGGGACGGCCCCCTACAATGAGCAGTTCTTC. It is translated as CASSLGTAPYNEQFF.

In its sample, this clonotype ranks as medium-sized. This chain uses TRBV2 with TRBJ2-7; TRBD1 is a possible D gene (5 bases). The CDR3 has 14 amino acids. V dropped 7 bases and J dropped 0 bases, with 13 bases sitting between them. Germline lookup yields CDR1 SNHLY and CDR2 FYNNEI. The CDR3 DNA reads as TGTGCCAGCACCACAGGCCCTCTCTCCTACGAGCAGTACTTC. Its translation: CASTTGPLSYEQYF.

Here the CDR3 reads CASINPSSYNEQFF. For the CDR3, the DNA is TGTGCCAGTATCAACCCGAGCTCCTACAATGAGCAGTTCTTC. J is TRBJ2-1 and V is TRBV19; no clear D. Germline V lookup: CDR1 LNHDA, CDR2 SQIVND (reference sequence). The V end was cut by 7 bases, the J end by 0 bases, with 10 bases between. CDR3 size: 14 residues.

In this sample, this clonotype turned up many times. CDR3 coding DNA: TGTGCTAGTGGTTTGGTACTGGGCGGGAGGCCCAATGAGCAGTTCTTC. Translation: CASGLVLGGRPNEQFF. This chain joins TRBV12-5 and TRBJ2-1; the match to TRBD2 covers 8 bases. CDR3 length: 16 amino acids. The trim removed 0 bases at V and 6 bases at J, leaving 7 bases unmatched. Looked up from germline, CDR1 is LGHNT and CDR2 is FRNRAP.

There are a few counts of this clonotype. The chain links TRBV9 to TRBJ2-1; 8 positions match TRBD2. The CDR3 extends over 14 amino acids. CDR1 is SGDLS and CDR2 is YYNGEE in the germline V gene. With 3 bases clipped from V and 7 bases from J, the junction kept 6 bases outside the gene matches. CDR3 coding DNA: TGTGCCAGCAGCGCCCGGACTAGCCCAAATGAGCAGTTCTTC. Its protein product is CASSARTSPNEQFF.

This clonotype was observed many times. This chain joins TRBV27 and TRBJ2-1; D possibly corresponds to TRBD1 (6 bases). Trimming stripped 4 bases from V and 6 bases from J, with 13 bases between. Germline V gives CDR1 MNHEY, CDR2 SMNVEV (reference sequence). The CDR3 has 14 residues. CDR3 in DNA: TGTGCCAGCAGTTCCGGGACACTGGTCAATGAGCAGTTCTTC. Its protein is CASSSGTLVNEQFF.

This clonotype appeared many times. The chain joins TRBV3-1 to TRBJ2-1; D possibly corresponds to TRBD1 (5 bases). Trimming shortened V by 3 bases and J by 9 bases, and 15 bases separated the two germline ends. Germline V CDR1 and CDR2: LGHDT, YNNKEL (reference sequence). The CDR3 extends over 14 amino acids. CDR3 in amino acids: CASSQSPQGSEQFF. The CDR3 nucleotides are TGTGCCAGCAGCCAGTCCCCCCAGGGCAGTGAGCAGTTCTTC.

The table lists this clonotype with a few counts. The chain has TRBV7-3 and TRBJ1-3; no definite D call. V lost 1 base to trimming and J lost 3 bases, with 4 bases between them. The CDR3 sequence is 13 residues long. Germline lookup yields CDR1 SGHTA and CDR2 FQGTGA. CDR3 DNA sequence: TGTGCCAGCAGCTTAAATCGTGGAAACACCATATATTTT. Translating it yields CASSLNRGNTIYF.

This clonotype was counted ten times or more. CDR3 bases: TGTGCCTGGACCCCAGAGACCGCCGTAAGGGCTTTCTTT. Translating gives CAWTPETAVRAFF. This chain connects TRBV30 to TRBJ1-1; no definite D call. The CDR3 runs to 13 residues. CDR1 and CDR2 (germline): GTSNPN, SVGIG (reference sequence). V was trimmed by 4 bases and J by 11 bases, leaving 20 bases between them.

J is TRBJ2-7 and V is TRBV7-8, with TRBD2 matching over 14 bases. Trimming took 4 bases from V and 7 from J; bases not matched to a gene: 9. CDR3 length: 16 residues. Germline values: CDR1 SGHVS, CDR2 FQNEAQ. CDR3 residues: CASSSSGLAGAGEQYF. The CDR3 nucleotides read TGTGCCAGCAGCTCTTCGGGACTAGCGGGAGCGGGGGAGCAGTACTTC.